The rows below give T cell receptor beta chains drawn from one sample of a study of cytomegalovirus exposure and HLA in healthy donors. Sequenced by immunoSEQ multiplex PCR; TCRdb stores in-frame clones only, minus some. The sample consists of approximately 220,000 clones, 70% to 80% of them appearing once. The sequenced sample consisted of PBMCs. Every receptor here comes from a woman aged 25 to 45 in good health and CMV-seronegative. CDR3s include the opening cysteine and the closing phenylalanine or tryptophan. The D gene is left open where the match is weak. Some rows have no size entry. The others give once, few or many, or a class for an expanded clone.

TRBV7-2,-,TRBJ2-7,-,TGTGCCAGCAGCTTAGCCAGGGGGGTATTCAACGAGCAGTACTTC,CASSLARGVFNEQYF
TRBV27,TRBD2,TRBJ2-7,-,TGTGCCAGCAGTCCCCGTGGGACTATACAGTACTTC,CASSPRGTIQYF
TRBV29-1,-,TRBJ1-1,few,TGCAGCGTTGAACACGGCACTGAAGCTTTCTTT,CSVEHGTEAFF
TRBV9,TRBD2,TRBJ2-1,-,TGTGCCAGCAGCGCAGGGCCCTCGGGACTAGCGGGACAGTTCTTC,CASSAGPSGLAGQFF
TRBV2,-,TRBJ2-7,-,TGTGCCAGCCATTTCTTGACAGGAAACTACGAGCAGTACTTC,CASHFLTGNYEQYF
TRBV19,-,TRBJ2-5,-,TGTGCCAGTAGTATTGTGGGGGGAGAGACCCAGTACTTC,CASSIVGGETQYF
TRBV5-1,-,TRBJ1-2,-,TGCGCCAGCAGCCCCGAGGGATACGCTAACTATGGCTACACCTTC,CASSPEGYANYGYTF
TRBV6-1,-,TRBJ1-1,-,TGTGCCACGCGGGGCCTACAGCTTTCTAACACTGAAGCTTTCTTT,CATRGLQLSNTEAFF
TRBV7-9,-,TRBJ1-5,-,TGTTCCAGCAGCAAGGAGAGGGATCAGCCCCAGCATTTT,CSSSKERDQPQHF
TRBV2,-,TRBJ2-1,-,TGTGCCAGCCGGGTCGAGGCGTACAATGAGCAGTTCTTC,CASRVEAYNEQFF
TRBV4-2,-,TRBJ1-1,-,TGTGCCAGCAGCCAAGCGTTTCAGGGGACCTCTGAAGCTTTCTTT,CASSQAFQGTSEAFF
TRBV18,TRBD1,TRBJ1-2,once,TGTGCCAGCTCACCCGAACCGTCGACAGGGTATGGCTACACCTTC,CASSPEPSTGYGYTF
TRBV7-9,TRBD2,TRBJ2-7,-,TGTGCCAGCAGCTCGATAGCGGGAGCCATCTACGAGCAGTACTTC,CASSSIAGAIYEQYF
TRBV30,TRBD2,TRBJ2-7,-,TGTGCCTGGAGTGTAAGGGAGCGGGACTACGAGCAGTACTTC,CAWSVRERDYEQYF
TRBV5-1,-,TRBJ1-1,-,TGCGCCAGCAGCGTCGGACAGCAGCACACTGAAGCTTTCTTT,CASSVGQQHTEAFF
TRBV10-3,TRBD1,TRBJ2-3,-,TGTGCCATCAATCGACAGGGCCCCTCAGATACGCAGTATTTT,CAINRQGPSDTQYF
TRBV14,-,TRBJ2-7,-,TGTGCCAGCAGCCAAGATGGGCGCGAGCAGTACTTC,CASSQDGREQYF
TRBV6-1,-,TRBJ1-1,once,TGTGCCACCATGACAGGGAACACTGAAGCTTTCTTT,CATMTGNTEAFF
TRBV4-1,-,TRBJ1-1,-,TGCGCCAGCAGCCAAGCTCACACGGGGAGCACTGAAGCTTTCTTT,CASSQAHTGSTEAFF
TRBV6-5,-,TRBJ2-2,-,TGTGCCAGCAGTTACTCAGGAGGTTCCGGGGAGCTGTTTTTT,CASSYSGGSGELFF
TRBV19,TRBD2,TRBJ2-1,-,TGTGCCAGTAGTTCACCGGGACTAGCGGGAGGCAATGAGCAGTTCTTC,CASSSPGLAGGNEQFF
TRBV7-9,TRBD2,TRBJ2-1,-,TGTGCCAGCAGCCACGCAACACTAGCGAATGAGCAGTTCTTC,CASSHATLANEQFF
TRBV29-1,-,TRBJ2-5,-,TGCAGCCCCGGGACACCTAACCAGACCCAGTACTTC,CSPGTPNQTQYF
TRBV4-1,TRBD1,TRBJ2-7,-,TGCGCCAGCAGCCGGCCGGGACAGGGGTTCGACGAGCAGTACTTC,CASSRPGQGFDEQYF
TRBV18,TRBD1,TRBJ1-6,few,TGTGCCAGCTCACCCTCAGGGGGCACTTCACCCCTCCACTTT,CASSPSGGTSPLHF
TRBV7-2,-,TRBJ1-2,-,TGTGCCAGCAGCATGGGGGGGGGCGCTGGCTATGGCTACACCTTC,CASSMGGGAGYGYTF
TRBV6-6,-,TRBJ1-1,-,TGTGCCAGCAGTTACTCGATTTGGGGGCGGACTGAAGCTTTCTTT,CASSYSIWGRTEAFF
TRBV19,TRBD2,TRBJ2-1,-,TGTGCCAGTAGTATTCCGGGACTAACTTACAATGAGCAGTTCTTC,CASSIPGLTYNEQFF
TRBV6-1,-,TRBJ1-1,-,TGTGCCAGCAATAGAGTCGGGGCTGAAGCTTTCTTT,CASNRVGAEAFF
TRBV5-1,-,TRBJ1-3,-,TGCGCCAGCAGGCAAGACATGGGGCTGAGAAACACCATATATTTT,CASRQDMGLRNTIYF
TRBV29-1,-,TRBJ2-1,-,TGCAGCGTAGCCGGGACAATAGGGTCCTACAATGAGCAGTTCTTC,CSVAGTIGSYNEQFF
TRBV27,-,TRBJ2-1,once,TGTGCCAGCAGTTTATTCGCTGACGGGAACAATGAGCAGTTCTTC,CASSLFADGNNEQFF
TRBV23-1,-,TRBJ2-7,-,TGCGCCAGCAGTCCCCAGGTGGTGCATCTGCCCTACGAGCAGTACTTC,CASSPQVVHLPYEQYF
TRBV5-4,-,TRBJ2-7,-,TGTGCCAGCAGCTTGGCGCCGGAGAGGGACGAGCAGTACTTC,CASSLAPERDEQYF
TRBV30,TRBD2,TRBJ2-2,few,TGTGCCTGGACATTCGCCGGGGGGGACACCGGGGAGCTGTTTTTT,CAWTFAGGDTGELFF
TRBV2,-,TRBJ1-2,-,TGTGCCAGCAGGGAGGGTGGCTATGGCTACACCTTC,CASREGGYGYTF
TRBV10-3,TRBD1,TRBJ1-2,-,TGTGCCATCAACGGACAGGGGAATCGAGGCTACACCTTT,CAINGQGNRGYTF
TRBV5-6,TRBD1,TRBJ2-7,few,TGTGCCAGCAGCTTGCTTGGGTCGGACAGGACATACTTC,CASSLLGSDRTYF
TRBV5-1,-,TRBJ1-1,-,TGCGCCAGCAGCTTGGATGGTGGGAGGGGTGAAGCTTTCTTT,CASSLDGGRGEAFF
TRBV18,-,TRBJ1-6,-,TGTGCCAGCTCAGATAAGGACGGGGGAGGCTCACCCCTCCACTTT,CASSDKDGGGSPLHF
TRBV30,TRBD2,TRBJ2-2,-,TGTGCCTGGAGTGTATTTTTGCGAAGAGCGGGGGATACCGGGGAGCTGTTTTTT,CAWSVFLRRAGDTGELFF
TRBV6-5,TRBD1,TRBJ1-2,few,TGTGCCAGCAGTTCGACAGGGGGAGGGTATGGCTACACCTTC,CASSSTGGGYGYTF
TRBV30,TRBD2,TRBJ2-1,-,TGTGCCTGGATAGGAGGAGCGGGGGACCCGAGATACAATGAGCAGTTCTTC,CAWIGGAGDPRYNEQFF
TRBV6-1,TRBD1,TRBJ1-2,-,TGTGCCAGCAGGGACAGGGTGATCTATGGCTACACCTTC,CASRDRVIYGYTF
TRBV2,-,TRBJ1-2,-,TGTGCCAGCAGTGATTACCCAGGGATGGGTGGCTACACCTTC,CASSDYPGMGGYTF
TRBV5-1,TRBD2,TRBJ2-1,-,TGCGCCAGCAGCCTCCAAGCGGGAGGGGTCTACAATGAGCAGTTCTTC,CASSLQAGGVYNEQFF
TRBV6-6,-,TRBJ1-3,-,TGTGCCAGCGTTACGGACAGCAGCTCTGGAAACACCATATATTTT,CASVTDSSSGNTIYF
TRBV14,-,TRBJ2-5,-,TGTGCCAGCAGCCAGAACAGGGTCGAGACCCAGTACTTC,CASSQNRVETQYF
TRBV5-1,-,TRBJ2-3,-,TGCGCCAGCAGCTTGGTTCCGTTAGACACAGATACGCAGTATTTT,CASSLVPLDTDTQYF
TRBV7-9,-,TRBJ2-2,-,TGTTCCAGCAGCTTTGCCCAGGGGACGAACACCGGGGAGCTGTTTTTT,CSSSFAQGTNTGELFF